The present TCR beta chain was sequenced within a study of T cell repertoires in cytomegalovirus infection. Overall study context: TCR beta signatures that were public indicated CMV infection and matching HLA type. Broader study findings: Dominating the ex vivo response were TCR beta clonotypes that were CMV-specific and HLA-C-restricted. Accumulated public TCR beta family frequency recognized individuals carrying CMV together with the relevant HLA.

In TCRdb, the reads were re-called with MiXCR into one record per CDR3 protein. Among 680,000 or so distinct CDR3 sequences listed, 35% were seen once. Comments on this clonotype: Its antigen is currently unknown.

CDR1 and CDR2 (germline): SGHDN, FVKESK. V shed 1 base, J shed 1 base, and the junction held 6 bases outside the gene matches. There are 16 residues in the CDR3. Sequencing was performed on PBMCs. This receptor was identified in a human donor in good health (CMV status not recorded). Some clones in this sample may be carry-over from other donors' samples. The rearrangement links TRBV14 to TRBJ2-5; TRBD2 matches at 7 bases. The CDR3 reads CASSQGAGALQETQYF. The CDR3 DNA follows: TGTGCCAGCAGCCAAGGGGCGGGAGCCCTCCAAGAGACCCAGTACTTC. Drawing the rest from reference TRBV14 and TRBJ2-5, the complete variable domain is EAGVTQFPSHSVIEKGQTVTLRCDPISGHDNLYWYRRVMGKEIKFLLHFVKESKQDESGMPNNRFLAERTGGTYSTLKVQPAELEDSGVYFCASSQGAGALQETQYFGPGTRLLVL.